Below are 25 T cell receptor beta chains sequenced from a single sample in a study of response to subunit inactivated influenza vaccine (dated by TCRdb to between 2017 and 2018). Library construction relied on RT-PCR. Sequencing was carried out with an Illumina HiSeq 2500. TCRdb reran the public reads through fastp at Q25 and MiXCR, keeping productive beta chains. Records with the same CDR3 protein are collapsed into one entry carrying the most frequent genes and DNA. The sample data list approximately 530,000 distinct CDR3 sequences, and around 7.9% of these were observed just once. 10% to 15% of the sample goes to the ten largest clones. Specimen: PBMCs from blood, collected around 25 months after vaccination. These receptors were taken from a man in his fifties or sixties who received an inactivated influenza vaccine. Donor details come from another sample of the same person, matched by shared clones.

The genes are TRBV7-8 and TRBJ2-7; D is tentatively TRBD1 or TRBD2 (5 bases each). V dropped 3 bases and J dropped 2 bases, with 17 bases sitting between them. CDR3 length equals 16 residues. The V gene's germline CDR1 is SGHVS and CDR2 FQNEAQ. CDR3 bases: TGTGCCAGCAGCTTTAGTCGGGACCCATATACCTACGAGCAGTACTTC. Protein sequence: CASSFSRDPYTYEQYF.

This clonotype is categorized as medium-sized. J is TRBJ2-1 and V is TRBV12-3 or TRBV12-4; D uncertain. Trimming took off 6 bases at V and 6 bases at J, with 12 bases between the two ends. CDR3 size: 13 residues. Written as DNA, the CDR3 is TGTGCCAGCAGCCGAAGGGCCACCAATGAGCAGTTCTTC. Protein product: CASSRRATNEQFF.

The gene calls are TRBV30 and TRBJ2-3; 8 nucleotides match TRBD1. Germline CDR1 and CDR2: GTSNPN and SVGIG (reference sequence). V dropped 3 bases and J dropped 3; count of bases not matched to a gene: 5. The CDR3 is 14 residues long. The CDR3 DNA reads as TGTGCCTGGAGCTCGACAGGGGTGACAGATACGCAGTATTTT. Protein product: CAWSSTGVTDTQYF. The whole variable domain, remainder taken from reference TRBV30 and TRBJ2-3, is SQTIHQWPATLVQPVGSPLSLECTVEGTSNPNLYWYRQAAGRGLQLLFYSVGIGQISSEVPQNLSASRPQDRQFILSSKKLLLSDSGFYLCAWSSTGVTDTQYFGPGTRLTVL.

This chain uses TRBV7-2 with TRBJ2-2; no definite D call. Trimming removed 2 bases from V and 0 bases from J, with 13 bases in between. Germline V CDR1 and CDR2: SGHTA, FQGNSA. The CDR3 is 17 residues long. The CDR3 DNA sequence: TGTGCCAGCAGCTTATTTTGGCGGACCGCGAACACCGGGGAGCTGTTTTTT. Translation gives CASSLFWRTANTGELFF.

This clonotype was detected ten times or more. The chain links TRBV7-8 to TRBJ2-5; perhaps TRBD1 as D (7 bases). This CDR3 spans 18 amino acids. Trimming cost V 6 bases and J 5 bases, with 28 bases left between them. Germline assignment: CDR1 SGHVS and CDR2 FQNEAQ. The DNA of the CDR3 is TGTGCCAGCAGTCCAAAACGGCCAGGGGGGTCGATTTTGGAGACCCAGTACTTC. This sequence encodes CASSPKRPGGSILETQYF.

The rearrangement uses TRBV20-1 and TRBJ1-6, with a possible D match to TRBD1 (6 bases). This CDR3 has 13 residues. The germline V gene has CDR1 DFQATT and CDR2 SNEGSKA (reference sequence). Trimming took off 2 bases at V and 6 bases at J, with 8 bases between the two ends. The CDR3 loop is CSARRDTNSPLHF. As DNA, the CDR3 is TGCAGTGCTAGACGGGACACTAATTCACCCCTCCACTTT.

This clonotype was found many times. The J gene is TRBJ2-3, the V gene TRBV12-3 or TRBV12-4; 8 nucleotides match TRBD2. The V segment lost 6 bases and the J segment 4 bases; nucleotides outside the gene matches: 0. The length of the CDR3 is 12 residues. CDR3 in DNA: TGTGCCAGCAGCGGGGGGGCAGATACGCAGTATTTT. The encoded protein is CASSGGADTQYF.

This clonotype was recorded a few times. The chain is built from TRBV20-1 and TRBJ1-1, with D tentatively TRBD1 (6 bases). V was shortened by 2 bases and J by 7 bases, with 11 bases between the two germline ends. The V gene's germline CDR1 is DFQATT and CDR2 SNEGSKA (reference sequence). The CDR3 has 12 amino acids. CDR3 nucleotides: TGCAGTGCTAGACCAACAGGGCTTGAAGCTTTCTTT. Translation gives CSARPTGLEAFF.

A few counts support this clonotype. CDR3 protein: CATEKGVEAFF. CDR3 in DNA: TGTGCCACCGAAAAGGGGGTTGAAGCTTTCTTT. The chain is built from TRBV25-1 and TRBJ1-1; D may be TRBD1 (6 bases). V was clipped by 10 bases and J by 7 bases, with 13 bases between them. Germline loops: CDR1 MGHDK, CDR2 SYGVNS. CDR3 length: 11 residues.

This clonotype was seen repeatedly, ten times or more. This chain joins TRBV29-1 and TRBJ2-1, with 9 bases fitting TRBD2. The CDR3 contains 14 residues. Trimming cost V 5 bases and J 4 bases; bases outside gene matches: 6. Germline assignment: CDR1 SQVTM and CDR2 ANQGSEA. The CDR3 is CSVIGGRGYNEQFF. The CDR3 coding sequence is TGCAGCGTTATAGGCGGGAGGGGGTACAATGAGCAGTTCTTC.

This clonotype appeared many times. The chain carries TRBV7-2 and TRBJ1-3, with 7 positions matching TRBD1. Looked up from germline, CDR1 is SGHTA and CDR2 is FQGNSA. CDR3 length: 15 amino acids. The J segment lost 0 bases and the V segment lost 6 bases, leaving 5 bases of the junction unmatched. The CDR3 sequence: CASRPDRDSGNTIYF. In DNA form, the CDR3 reads TGTGCCAGCAGGCCCGACAGGGACTCTGGAAACACCATATATTTT.

This clonotype has only a few counts. At one boundary the junction diverges from the germline segment, which might be a read error. This chain uses TRBV9 with TRBJ2-1, with 8 bases fitting TRBD2. The CDR3 consists of 18 residues. Germline CDR1 is SGDLS and CDR2 is YYNGEE. In DNA, the CDR3 is TGTGCCAGCCGCGTAGATAAAGCGGGAGTAGGCTCCTACAATGAGCAGTTCTTC. Translating it yields CASRVDKAGVGSYNEQFF.

A few counts support this clonotype. The chain joins TRBV25-1 to TRBJ1-2; no firm D call. V lost 2 bases and J lost 4, with 8 bases in between. The CDR3 has 13 residues. Germline assignment: CDR1 MGHDK and CDR2 SYGVNS. For the CDR3, the DNA is TGTGCCAGCAGTGAACGCTCCAGCTATGGCTACACCTTC. It yields the protein CASSERSSYGYTF.

This clonotype has at least ten counts. V is TRBV6-5 and J is TRBJ2-3; weak D call: TRBD1 (6 bases). Germline CDR1 MNHEY, CDR2 SVGAGI. Trimming removed 5 bases at V and 2 bases at J, with 11 bases between. The CDR3 extends over 14 amino acids. CDR3 sequence reads: CASSPQGFTDTQYF. CDR3 coding DNA: TGTGCCAGCAGTCCCCAGGGGTTCACAGATACGCAGTATTTT.

The DNA of the CDR3 is TGTGCCATCAGTGAGTCGGGCCCTTCCAAGACAGATACGCAGTATTTT. It yields the protein CAISESGPSKTDTQYF. The rearrangement joins TRBV10-3 to TRBJ2-3; D gene ambiguous. The germline gives CDR1 ENHRY, CDR2 SYGVKD. V was trimmed by 0 bases and J by 3 bases, leaving 13 bases between them. The CDR3 spans 16 residues.

This clonotype occurred a few times. V gene TRBV2 combines with J gene TRBJ2-1; TRBD2 aligns across 12 bases. Trimming took 6 bases from V and 8 from J; bases not matched to a gene: 8. The CDR3 runs to 15 residues. CDR1 is SNHLY and CDR2 is FYNNEI in the germline V gene. The CDR3 DNA is TGTGCCAGCAGCGGACTAGCGGGGAACATCGATGAGCAGTTCTTC. Translated: CASSGLAGNIDEQFF. The full variable domain, completed using reference TRBV2 and TRBJ2-1, is EPEVTQTPSHQVTQMGQEVILRCVPISNHLYFYWYRQILGQKVEFLVSFYNNEISEKSEIFDDQFSVERPDGSNFTLKIRSTKLEDSAMYFCASSGLAGNIDEQFFGPGTRLTVL.

The chain combines TRBV30 with TRBJ2-3, with D possibly being TRBD2 (5 bases). This CDR3 contains 13 residues. The ends were cut back, 7 bases at V and 2 bases at J, with 13 bases in the middle. Germline V gives CDR1 GTSNPN, CDR2 SVGIG (reference sequence). CDR3 residues: CASQRQPTDTQYF. The CDR3 region has the DNA TGTGCCTCACAGCGGCAACCCACAGATACGCAGTATTTT.

This rearrangement joins TRBV12-3 or TRBV12-4 to TRBJ2-3, with a possible D match to TRBD1 (6 bases). V dropped 4 bases and J dropped 4 bases, with 9 bases sitting between them. CDR3 size: 13 residues. Here the CDR3 reads CASSSRGSDTQYF. For the CDR3, the DNA is TGTGCCAGCAGTTCAAGGGGGTCAGATACGCAGTATTTT.

The gene calls are TRBV20-1 and TRBJ2-1; D possibly corresponds to TRBD2 (6 bases). The CDR3 is 15 amino acids. Deletions cut 6 bases from V and 5 bases from J, with 20 bases between. Germline CDR1 reads DFQATT; CDR2 reads SNEGSKA (reference sequence). CDR3 region: CSAQETRIGHNEQFF. The DNA for the CDR3 is TGCAGTGCGCAGGAGACTAGAATTGGCCACAATGAGCAGTTCTTC.

With regard to this clonotype: Its ends do not fully match the called genes, so a read error is possible. The V gene is TRBV5-8, the J gene TRBJ2-7, with 7 bases identical to TRBD1. The CDR3 runs to 14 residues. Germline V gene data show CDR1 as SGHTS and CDR2 as YDEGEE. The CDR3 nucleotides are TGTGCCAGCAACTTGGAGTTTAGTACTACAGGGGATCTCTTC. Protein sequence: CASNLEFSTTGDLF. Full variable domain (missing parts from reference TRBV5-8 and TRBJ2-7): EAGVTQSPTHLIKTRGQQATLRCSPISGHTSVYWYQQALGLGLQFLLWYDEGEERNRGNFPPRFSGRQFPNYSSELNVNALELEDSALYLCASNLEFSTTGDLFGPGTRLTVT.

The chain carries TRBV7-9 and TRBJ1-2, with D unclear. Per germline, CDR1 SEHNR and CDR2 FQNEAQ (reference sequence). The CDR3 runs 17 residues. Between the trimmed V and J ends, which lost 0 bases and 0 bases, there was a span of 14 bases. The CDR3 DNA reads as TGTGCCAGCAGCTTAGCGTTGGCAGCGTTAACTAACTATGGCTACACCTTC. This codes for CASSLALAALTNYGYTF.

This chain links TRBV7-3 with TRBJ2-7, with D possibly being TRBD2 (7 bases). The germline V and J ends were trimmed by 0 bases and 7 bases, with 10 bases remaining between them. Per germline, CDR1 SGHTA and CDR2 FQGTGA. CDR3 size: 13 residues. The CDR3 sequence: CASSLTGGTEQYF. CDR3 DNA: TGTGCCAGCAGCTTAACGGGGGGGACAGAGCAGTACTTC.

This chain connects TRBV18 to TRBJ1-5; no definite D call. Germline V CDR1 and CDR2: KGHSH, LQKENI. The CDR3 consists of 13 residues. Trimming removed 5 bases from V and 7 bases from J, with 12 bases in between. The CDR3: CASSEGFRQPQHF. CDR3 nucleotides: TGTGCCAGCTCAGAGGGATTCCGGCAGCCCCAGCATTTT.

This clonotype was seen a few times. The junction shows a germline mismatch at one end, possibly a read error. This chain joins TRBV29-1 and TRBJ2-2; D is perhaps TRBD2 (5 bases). Per germline, CDR1 SQVTM and CDR2 ANQGSEA. This CDR3 has 11 residues. The CDR3 spells CSVRETGELFF. DNA for the CDR3: TGCAGCGTTCGCGAGACCGGGGAGCTTTTTTTT.

Concerning this clonotype itself: The junction does not match germline at one end; this may be a read error. The CDR3 sequence: CAGSHTGVFNVLTF. CDR3 nucleotide sequence: TGTGCCGGCAGTCACACAGGGGTTTTCAACGTCCTGACTTTC. The rearrangement uses TRBV6-5 and TRBJ2-6; TRBD1 aligns across 7 bases. This CDR3 is built from 14 residues. Germline CDR1 MNHEY, CDR2 SVGAGI.